Listed below are T cell receptor beta chains from one sample, sequenced in a study of identical twins. TCRdb analysed the 5' RACE reads with MiXCR anew, one entry per CDR3 protein. The sample consists of around 250,000 distinct CDR3 sequences, under 8.5% of them appearing once. In addition, the sample was reused for a study of T cells expressing NK-cell markers.

Sequencing was carried out using CD8+ T cells sorted from blood. The receptors were sampled from a woman younger than 35 in good health. Both conserved end residues are part of each CDR3. The D gene is left open where the match is weak. Rows may omit the clone size; those that give it use once, few, many or a size class.

d_call: .; j_call: TRBJ2-2; clone_size: many; v_call: TRBV10-3; cdr3_aa: CAISLPTGTGELFF; cdr3_nt: TGTGCCATCAGCTTGCCCACAGGAACCGGGGAGCTGTTTTTT
d_call: TRBD2; j_call: TRBJ2-7; clone_size: many; v_call: TRBV29-1; cdr3_aa: CSVEGWLADASSYEQYF; cdr3_nt: TGCAGCGTTGAAGGGTGGCTAGCGGATGCCAGCTCCTACGAGCAGTACTTC
d_call: .; j_call: TRBJ2-7; clone_size: .; v_call: TRBV15; cdr3_aa: CATSSSSNYEQYF; cdr3_nt: TGTGCCACCAGCTCGTCCTCCAACTACGAGCAGTACTTC
d_call: .; j_call: TRBJ2-1; clone_size: .; v_call: TRBV12-3/TRBV12-4; cdr3_aa: CASTGGVHEQFF; cdr3_nt: TGTGCCAGTACGGGTGGGGTTCATGAGCAGTTCTTC
d_call: .; j_call: TRBJ2-3; clone_size: few; v_call: TRBV7-9; cdr3_aa: CASRGIRYGGVTDTQYF; cdr3_nt: TGTGCCAGCAGGGGAATACGGTACGGGGGCGTGACAGATACGCAGTATTTT
d_call: .; j_call: TRBJ2-1; clone_size: .; v_call: TRBV20-1; cdr3_aa: CSARDTRGRLINEQFF; cdr3_nt: TGCAGTGCTAGAGATACCAGAGGGAGGCTCATCAATGAGCAGTTCTTC
d_call: .; j_call: TRBJ2-2; clone_size: many; v_call: TRBV7-9; cdr3_aa: CASTNTQDWVGELFF; cdr3_nt: TGTGCCAGCACCAACACCCAGGATTGGGTCGGGGAGCTGTTTTTT
d_call: .; j_call: TRBJ2-5; clone_size: many; v_call: TRBV20-1; cdr3_aa: CSASLTAFQETQYF; cdr3_nt: TGCAGTGCTAGCCTGACAGCGTTTCAAGAGACCCAGTACTTC
d_call: TRBD1; j_call: TRBJ1-2; clone_size: many; v_call: TRBV20-1; cdr3_aa: CSAPTTGPYGYTF; cdr3_nt: TGCAGTGCTCCAACGACAGGGCCCTATGGCTACACCTTC
d_call: TRBD2; j_call: TRBJ2-1; clone_size: many; v_call: TRBV20-1; cdr3_aa: CSAPSRGGIYEQFF; cdr3_nt: TGCAGTGCTCCCTCTCGGGGGGGGATATATGAGCAGTTCTTC
d_call: .; j_call: TRBJ2-3; clone_size: many; v_call: TRBV7-6; cdr3_aa: CASSLAGLYTDTQYF; cdr3_nt: TGTGCCAGCAGCTTAGCCGGACTGTACACAGATACGCAGTATTTT
d_call: .; j_call: TRBJ2-4; clone_size: .; v_call: TRBV29-1; cdr3_aa: CSVEDPSDRNIQYF; cdr3_nt: TGCAGCGTTGAAGATCCCTCTGACAGAAACATTCAGTACTTC
d_call: .; j_call: TRBJ2-1; clone_size: .; v_call: TRBV12-3/TRBV12-4; cdr3_aa: CASSQRAHEQFF; cdr3_nt: TGTGCCAGCAGCCAGAGGGCTCATGAGCAGTTCTTC
d_call: .; j_call: TRBJ2-7; clone_size: .; v_call: TRBV27; cdr3_aa: CASSFQGFAYEQYF; cdr3_nt: TGTGCCAGCAGTTTTCAAGGGTTCGCCTACGAGCAGTACTTC
d_call: .; j_call: TRBJ2-7; clone_size: many; v_call: TRBV27; cdr3_aa: CASSLSPATYEQYF; cdr3_nt: TGTGCCAGCAGTTTATCGCCAGCCACCTACGAGCAGTACTTC
d_call: .; j_call: TRBJ2-7; clone_size: .; v_call: TRBV5-1; cdr3_aa: CASSLILPKAF; cdr3_nt: TGCGCCAGCAGCTTGATACTACCCAAAGCCTTC
d_call: .; j_call: TRBJ2-1; clone_size: many; v_call: TRBV7-6; cdr3_aa: CASSLQYNEQFF; cdr3_nt: TGTGCCAGCAGCTTACAGTACAATGAGCAGTTCTTC
d_call: TRBD2; j_call: TRBJ2-3; clone_size: few; v_call: TRBV3-1; cdr3_aa: CASSQTPGTSGGLGSTDTQYF; cdr3_nt: TGTGCCAGCAGCCAGACCCCCGGGACTAGCGGGGGGCTCGGCTCCACAGATACGCAGTATTTT
d_call: TRBD1; j_call: TRBJ2-7; clone_size: few; v_call: TRBV20-1; cdr3_aa: CSARDETGSSYEQYF; cdr3_nt: TGCAGTGCTAGAGATGAGACAGGGAGCTCCTACGAGCAGTACTTC
d_call: .; j_call: TRBJ2-1; clone_size: many; v_call: TRBV6-5; cdr3_aa: CASSYSGDEQFF; cdr3_nt: TGTGCCAGCAGTTACTCGGGGGATGAGCAGTTCTTC
d_call: .; j_call: TRBJ1-1; clone_size: few; v_call: TRBV15; cdr3_aa: CATSRDRITEAFF; cdr3_nt: TGTGCCACCAGCAGAGATCGAATCACTGAAGCTTTCTTT
d_call: TRBD2; j_call: TRBJ2-7; clone_size: few; v_call: TRBV7-9; cdr3_aa: CASSLRIGGVHEQYF; cdr3_nt: TGTGCCAGCAGCTTAAGGATCGGGGGGGTCCACGAGCAGTACTTC
d_call: TRBD1; j_call: TRBJ2-5; clone_size: few; v_call: TRBV18; cdr3_aa: CASSRTGNIGETQYF; cdr3_nt: TGTGCCAGCTCCCGGACAGGGAATATAGGAGAGACCCAGTACTTC
d_call: TRBD1; j_call: TRBJ1-1; clone_size: few; v_call: TRBV27; cdr3_aa: CASSPGTANAEAFF; cdr3_nt: TGTGCCAGCAGCCCTGGGACAGCGAACGCTGAAGCTTTCTTT
d_call: .; j_call: TRBJ1-5; clone_size: .; v_call: TRBV11-1; cdr3_aa: CASSAITGTFEKNQPQHF; cdr3_nt: TGTGCCAGCAGCGCTATCACTGGGACTTTCGAGAAAAATCAGCCCCAGCATTTT
d_call: TRBD2; j_call: TRBJ2-3; clone_size: medium-sized; v_call: TRBV15; cdr3_aa: CATGAVAGDRTDTQYF; cdr3_nt: TGTGCCACCGGAGCTGTAGCGGGGGACCGCACAGATACGCAGTATTTT
d_call: TRBD2; j_call: TRBJ2-5; clone_size: many; v_call: TRBV11-1; cdr3_aa: CASSFPVVGKLAGEGTQYF; cdr3_nt: TGTGCCAGCAGCTTTCCAGTCGTCGGGAAACTAGCGGGAGAAGGGACCCAGTACTTC
d_call: TRBD2; j_call: TRBJ2-2; clone_size: many; v_call: TRBV27; cdr3_aa: CASSPGLAGGELFF; cdr3_nt: TGTGCCAGCAGTCCGGGACTAGCGGGGGGGGAGCTGTTTTTT
d_call: .; j_call: TRBJ1-3; clone_size: .; v_call: TRBV30; cdr3_aa: CAWSTENTIYF; cdr3_nt: TGTGCCTGGTCGACAGAAAACACCATATATTTT
d_call: TRBD2; j_call: TRBJ2-5; clone_size: .; v_call: TRBV12-3/TRBV12-4; cdr3_aa: CASSPGLAGVTQYF; cdr3_nt: TGTGCCAGCAGTCCCGGACTAGCGGGAGTTACCCAGTACTTC
d_call: .; j_call: TRBJ2-6; clone_size: .; v_call: TRBV6-2/TRBV6-3; cdr3_aa: CASSYGVRVGANVLTF; cdr3_nt: TGTGCCAGCAGTTATGGGGTCCGGGTTGGGGCCAACGTCCTGACTTTC
d_call: .; j_call: TRBJ2-1; clone_size: many; v_call: TRBV29-1; cdr3_aa: CSVEESEQFF; cdr3_nt: TGCAGCGTTGAAGAGAGTGAGCAGTTCTTC
d_call: TRBD2; j_call: TRBJ2-1; clone_size: .; v_call: TRBV27; cdr3_aa: CASSLYRTSGNEQFF; cdr3_nt: TGTGCCAGCAGTTTATACCGTACTAGCGGCAATGAGCAGTTCTTC
d_call: .; j_call: TRBJ2-7; clone_size: many; v_call: TRBV7-9; cdr3_aa: CASSPSAYEQYF; cdr3_nt: TGTGCCAGCAGCCCAAGTGCCTACGAGCAGTACTTC
d_call: .; j_call: TRBJ1-3; clone_size: .; v_call: TRBV7-9; cdr3_aa: CASSLVGGAAGNTIYF; cdr3_nt: TGTGCCAGCAGCTTAGTTGGGGGGGCTGCTGGAAACACCATATATTTT
d_call: .; j_call: TRBJ2-7; clone_size: many; v_call: TRBV12-3/TRBV12-4; cdr3_aa: CASSFGGVYEQYF; cdr3_nt: TGTGCCAGCAGTTTCGGCGGAGTTTACGAGCAGTACTTC
d_call: .; j_call: TRBJ2-1; clone_size: .; v_call: TRBV10-3; cdr3_aa: CAIKDGRGTRDEQFF; cdr3_nt: TGTGCCATCAAGGATGGCAGAGGTACGCGCGATGAGCAGTTCTTC
d_call: .; j_call: TRBJ2-1; clone_size: .; v_call: TRBV5-1; cdr3_aa: CASSRTELTYNEQFF; cdr3_nt: TGCGCCAGCAGCCGGACAGAACTTACCTACAATGAGCAGTTCTTC
d_call: TRBD1; j_call: TRBJ1-5; clone_size: few; v_call: TRBV7-8; cdr3_aa: CASSPQDRGGGQPQHF; cdr3_nt: TGTGCCAGCAGCCCTCAGGACAGGGGAGGTGGTCAGCCCCAGCATTTT
d_call: .; j_call: TRBJ2-2; clone_size: many; v_call: TRBV15; cdr3_aa: CATSRDRATTTGELFF; cdr3_nt: TGTGCCACCAGCAGAGATCGAGCCACCACCACCGGGGAGCTGTTTTTT
d_call: .; j_call: TRBJ1-2; clone_size: few; v_call: TRBV20-1; cdr3_aa: CSARETGRLGGYTF; cdr3_nt: TGCAGTGCTAGAGAGACGGGACGCTTAGGGGGCTACACCTTC
d_call: .; j_call: TRBJ1-2; clone_size: .; v_call: TRBV14; cdr3_aa: CASSQDSEAPPRGYTF; cdr3_nt: TGTGCCAGCAGCCAAGATAGTGAGGCACCCCCCCGAGGCTACACCTTC
d_call: TRBD1; j_call: TRBJ1-5; clone_size: many; v_call: TRBV14; cdr3_aa: CASSQDRDQPQHF; cdr3_nt: TGTGCCAGCAGCCAGGACAGGGATCAGCCCCAGCATTTT
d_call: .; j_call: TRBJ2-1; clone_size: many; v_call: TRBV20-1; cdr3_aa: CSARDRGAGNNEQFF; cdr3_nt: TGCAGTGCTAGAGATCGGGGGGCAGGGAACAATGAGCAGTTCTTC